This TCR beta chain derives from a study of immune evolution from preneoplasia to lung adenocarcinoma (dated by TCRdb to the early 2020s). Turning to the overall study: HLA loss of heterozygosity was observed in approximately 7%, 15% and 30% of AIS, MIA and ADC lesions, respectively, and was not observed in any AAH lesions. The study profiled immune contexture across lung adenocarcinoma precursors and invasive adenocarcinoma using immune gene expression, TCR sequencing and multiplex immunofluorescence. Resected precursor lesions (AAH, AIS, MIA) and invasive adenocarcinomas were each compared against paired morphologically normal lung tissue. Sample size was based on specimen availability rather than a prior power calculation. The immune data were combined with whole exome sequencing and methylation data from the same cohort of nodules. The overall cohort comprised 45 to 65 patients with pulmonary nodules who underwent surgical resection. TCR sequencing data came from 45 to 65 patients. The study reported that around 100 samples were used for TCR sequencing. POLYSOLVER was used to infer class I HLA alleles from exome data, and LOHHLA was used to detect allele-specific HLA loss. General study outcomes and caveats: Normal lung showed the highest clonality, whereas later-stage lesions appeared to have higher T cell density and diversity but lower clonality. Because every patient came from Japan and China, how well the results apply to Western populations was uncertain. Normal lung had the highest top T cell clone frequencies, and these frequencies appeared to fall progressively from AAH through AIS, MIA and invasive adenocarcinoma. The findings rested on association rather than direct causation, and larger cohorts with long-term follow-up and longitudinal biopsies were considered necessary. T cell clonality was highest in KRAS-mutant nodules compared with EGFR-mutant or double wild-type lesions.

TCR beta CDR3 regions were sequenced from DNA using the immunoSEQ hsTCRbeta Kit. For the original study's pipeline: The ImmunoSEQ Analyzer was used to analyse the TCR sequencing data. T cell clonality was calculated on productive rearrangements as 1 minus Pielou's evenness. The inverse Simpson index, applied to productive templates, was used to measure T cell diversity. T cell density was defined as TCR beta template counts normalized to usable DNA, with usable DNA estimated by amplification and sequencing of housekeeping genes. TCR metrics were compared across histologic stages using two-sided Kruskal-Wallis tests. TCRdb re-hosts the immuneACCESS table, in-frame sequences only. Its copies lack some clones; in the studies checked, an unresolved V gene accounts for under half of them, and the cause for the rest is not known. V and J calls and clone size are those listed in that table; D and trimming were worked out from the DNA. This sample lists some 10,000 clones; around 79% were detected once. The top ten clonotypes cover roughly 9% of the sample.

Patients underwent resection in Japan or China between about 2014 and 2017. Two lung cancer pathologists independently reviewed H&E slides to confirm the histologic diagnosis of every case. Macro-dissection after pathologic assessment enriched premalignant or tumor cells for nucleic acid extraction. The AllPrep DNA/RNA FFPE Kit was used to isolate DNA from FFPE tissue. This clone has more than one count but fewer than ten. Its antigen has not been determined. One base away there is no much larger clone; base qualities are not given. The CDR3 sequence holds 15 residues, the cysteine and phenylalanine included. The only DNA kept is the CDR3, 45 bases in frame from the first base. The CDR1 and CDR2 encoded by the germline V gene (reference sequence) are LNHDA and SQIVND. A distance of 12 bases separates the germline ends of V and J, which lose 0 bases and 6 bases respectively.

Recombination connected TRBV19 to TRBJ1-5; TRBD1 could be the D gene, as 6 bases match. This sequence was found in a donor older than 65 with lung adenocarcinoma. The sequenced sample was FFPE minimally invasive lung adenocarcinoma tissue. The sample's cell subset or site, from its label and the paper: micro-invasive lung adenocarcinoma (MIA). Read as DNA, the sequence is TGTGCCAGTAGTATAGAAACAGGGCTGGGTCAGCCCCAGCATTTT. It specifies CASSIETGLGQPQHF.